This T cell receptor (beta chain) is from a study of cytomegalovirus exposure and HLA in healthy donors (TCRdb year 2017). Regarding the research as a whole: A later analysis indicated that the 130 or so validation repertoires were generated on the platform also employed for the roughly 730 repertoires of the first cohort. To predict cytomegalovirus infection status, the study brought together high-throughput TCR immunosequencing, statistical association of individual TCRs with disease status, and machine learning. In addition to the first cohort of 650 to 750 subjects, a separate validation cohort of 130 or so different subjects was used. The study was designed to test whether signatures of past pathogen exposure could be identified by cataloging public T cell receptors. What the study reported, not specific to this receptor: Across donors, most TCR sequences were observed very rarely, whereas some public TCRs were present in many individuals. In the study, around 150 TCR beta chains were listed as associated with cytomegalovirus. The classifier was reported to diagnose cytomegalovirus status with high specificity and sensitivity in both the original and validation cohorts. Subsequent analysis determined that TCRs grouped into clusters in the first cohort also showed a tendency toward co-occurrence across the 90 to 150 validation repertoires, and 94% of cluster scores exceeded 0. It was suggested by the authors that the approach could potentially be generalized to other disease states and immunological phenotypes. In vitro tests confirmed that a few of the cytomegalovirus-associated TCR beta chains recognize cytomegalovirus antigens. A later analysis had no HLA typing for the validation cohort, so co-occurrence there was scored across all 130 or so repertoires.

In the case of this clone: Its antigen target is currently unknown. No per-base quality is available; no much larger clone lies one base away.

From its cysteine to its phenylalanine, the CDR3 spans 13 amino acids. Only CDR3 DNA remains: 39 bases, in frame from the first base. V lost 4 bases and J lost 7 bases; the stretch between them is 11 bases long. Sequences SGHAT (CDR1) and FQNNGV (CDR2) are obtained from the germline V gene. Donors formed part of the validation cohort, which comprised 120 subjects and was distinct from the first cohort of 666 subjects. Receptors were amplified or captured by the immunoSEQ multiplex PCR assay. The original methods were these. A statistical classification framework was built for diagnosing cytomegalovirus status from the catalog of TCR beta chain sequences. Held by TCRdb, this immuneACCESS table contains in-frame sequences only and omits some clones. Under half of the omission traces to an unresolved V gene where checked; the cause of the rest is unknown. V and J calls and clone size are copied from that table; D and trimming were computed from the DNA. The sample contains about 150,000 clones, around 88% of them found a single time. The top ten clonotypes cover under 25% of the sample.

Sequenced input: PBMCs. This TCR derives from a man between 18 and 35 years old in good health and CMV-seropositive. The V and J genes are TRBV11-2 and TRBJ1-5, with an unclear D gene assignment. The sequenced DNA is TGTGCCAGCAGCTCCCACCCGGGGCAGCCCCAGCATTTT. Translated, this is CASSSHPGQPQHF.